Ten or more counts support the clone carrying this TCR beta chain. What it binds is not known. CDR3 length: 12 amino acids. Trimming shortened V by 6 bases and J by 10 bases, and 15 bases separated the two germline ends. A single record per CDR3 protein comes from TCRdb applying MiXCR to the 5' RACE reads. The sample lists a few hundred thousand distinct CDR3 sequences, over 5% occurring once. This record comes from a study of identical twins. Study conclusions and caveats: With abundant cord blood beta clonotypes, insertions were fewer; memory repertoires showed no such pattern. Less excess twin sharing appeared in beta out-of-frame sequences. Cross-sectional statistics, not tracking of the same donors, supported the conclusions. Twin sharing of out-of-frame TCR alpha was underestimated by models in monozygotic pairs.

These data also featured in a second study, about T cells expressing NK-cell markers.

Material for sequencing was CD8+ T cells sorted from blood. The chain joins TRBV12-3 or TRBV12-4 to TRBJ1-1; D perhaps matches TRBD1 (5 bases). This sequence originates from a woman under 30 in good health. In DNA form, the CDR3 reads TGTGCCAGCAGAAGCGGGGGGACCGGAGCTTTCTTT. Translating gives CASRSGGTGAFF.